The entry that follows covers one TCR beta chain sequence. Its antigen is not known. This specimen comes from a study of cytomegalovirus exposure and HLA in healthy donors. Broader study findings: An analysis done earlier found most TCR beta V segments productive about 87% or about 30% of the time. Later analysis found that TCR beta chains associated with HLA were more clonally expanded than other, equally common chains. Later analysis associated a missense DCLRE1C variant with TCR beta V- and J-gene trimming.

Between the trimmed V and J ends, which lost 1 base and 0 bases, there was a span of 13 bases. This CDR3 has 16 amino acids. Germline loops: CDR1 MGHRA, CDR2 YSYEKL. The study ran its PCR with 60 Vbeta and 13 Jbeta primers. Assay used: immunoSEQ multiplex PCR; TCRdb lists only in-frame clones, some missing. The data hold over 85,000 clones, with under 75% observed a single time. The chain carries TRBV4-1 and TRBJ2-7; D might be TRBD2 (6 bases). This receptor was obtained from a female donor in good health and CMV-seronegative. Sequencing input: PBMCs. This CDR3 is CASSQALAQGSYEQYF. In nucleotides, the CDR3 is TGCGCCAGCAGCCAAGCTCTAGCGCAAGGCTCCTACGAGCAGTACTTC.